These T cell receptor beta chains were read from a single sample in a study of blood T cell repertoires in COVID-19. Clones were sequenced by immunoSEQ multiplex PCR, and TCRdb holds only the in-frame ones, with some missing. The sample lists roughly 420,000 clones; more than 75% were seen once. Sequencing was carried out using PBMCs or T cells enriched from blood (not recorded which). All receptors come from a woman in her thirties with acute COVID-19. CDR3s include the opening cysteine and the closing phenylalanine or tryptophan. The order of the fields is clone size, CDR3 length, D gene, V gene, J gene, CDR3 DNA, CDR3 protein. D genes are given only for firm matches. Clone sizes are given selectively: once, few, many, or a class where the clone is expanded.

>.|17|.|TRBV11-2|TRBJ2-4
TGTGCCAGCAGCTTAGATGGCCGGGGGTCAGCCAAAAACATTCAGTACTTC
CASSLDGRGSAKNIQYF
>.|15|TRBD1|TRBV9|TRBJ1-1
TGTGCCAGCAGCGCCCGGACAGGGAGGGGCACTGAAGCTTTCTTT
CASSARTGRGTEAFF
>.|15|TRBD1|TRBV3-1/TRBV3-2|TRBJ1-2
TGTGCCAGCAGCCAAGGGGACAGGGGTGTCTATGGCTACACCTTC
CASSQGDRGVYGYTF
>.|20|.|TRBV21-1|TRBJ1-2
TGTGCCAGCACCAACACTAAAAGGGGGGAAGGGACAGGTAAACGCTATGGCTACACCTTC
CASTNTKRGEGTGKRYGYTF
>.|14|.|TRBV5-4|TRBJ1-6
TGTGCCAGCAGCTTGACGGGGGGCGCTTCACCCCTCCACTTT
CASSLTGGASPLHF
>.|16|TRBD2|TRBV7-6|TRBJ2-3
TGTGCCAGCAGCTTAGGGCCTAGCGGGCGCACAGATACGCAGTATTTT
CASSLGPSGRTDTQYF
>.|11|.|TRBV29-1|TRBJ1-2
TGCAGCGTAATCCAGGGCTATGGCTACACCTTC
CSVIQGYGYTF
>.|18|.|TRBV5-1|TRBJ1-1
TGCGCCAGCAGCTTGGACCGGGGGGCCGGGTCTATAAACACTGAAGCTTTCTTT
CASSLDRGAGSINTEAFF
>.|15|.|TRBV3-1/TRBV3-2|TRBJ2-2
TGTGCCAGCAGAATGATAGACTCCGCCGCCGGGGAGCTGTTTTTT
CASRMIDSAAGELFF
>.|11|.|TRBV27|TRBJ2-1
TGTGCCAGCAGTTTCCTCAATGAGCAGTTCTTC
CASSFLNEQFF
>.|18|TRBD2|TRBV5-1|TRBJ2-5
TGCGCCAGCAGCTCCGGGGGCAGCGGGGGGCCTCTCCGGGAGACCCAGTACTTC
CASSSGGSGGPLRETQYF
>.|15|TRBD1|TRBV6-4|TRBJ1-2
TGTGCCAGCAGACAGGGGGGGTCATGGGACTATGGCTACACCTTC
CASRQGGSWDYGYTF
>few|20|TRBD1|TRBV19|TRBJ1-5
TGTGCCAGTAGTATTGATGCCCCAAACAGGGGAGGTTTGTCTAGTCAGCCCCAGCATTTT
CASSIDAPNRGGLSSQPQHF
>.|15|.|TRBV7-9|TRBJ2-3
TGTGCCAGCAGCTTAGGACAGGCGGTGTGGGATACGCAGTATTTT
CASSLGQAVWDTQYF